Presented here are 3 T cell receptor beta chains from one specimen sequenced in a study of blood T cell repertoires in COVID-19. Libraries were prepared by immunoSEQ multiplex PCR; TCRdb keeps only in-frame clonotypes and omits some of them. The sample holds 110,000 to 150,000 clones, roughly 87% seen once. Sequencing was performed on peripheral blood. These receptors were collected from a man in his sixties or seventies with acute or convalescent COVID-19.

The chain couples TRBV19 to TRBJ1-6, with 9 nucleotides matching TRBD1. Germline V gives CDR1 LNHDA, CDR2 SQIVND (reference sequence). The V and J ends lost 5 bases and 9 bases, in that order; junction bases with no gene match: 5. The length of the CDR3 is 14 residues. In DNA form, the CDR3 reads TGTGCCAGTAGTCCAGGGACAGGGAGTTCACCCCTCCACTTT. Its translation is CASSPGTGSSPLHF.

Here the CDR3 DNA reads TGTGCCAGCAGCACCCGGACAGCTCCGGCTAATGAAAAACTGTTTTTT. Encoded protein: CASSTRTAPANEKLFF. The chain uses TRBV21-1 and TRBJ1-4; the D call TRBD1 from the table was never checked on the DNA. TRBV21-1 is shown as a pseudogene. CDR3 length equals 16 residues.

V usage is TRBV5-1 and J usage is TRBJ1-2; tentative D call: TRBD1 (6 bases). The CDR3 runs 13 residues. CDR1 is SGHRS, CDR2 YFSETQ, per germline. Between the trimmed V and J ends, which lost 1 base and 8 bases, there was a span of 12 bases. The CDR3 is CASSLTGPGGYTF. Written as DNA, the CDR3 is TGCGCCAGCAGCTTGACAGGGCCTGGAGGCTACACCTTC.